This TCR beta chain is drawn from a study of CD8 T cells in ankylosing spondylitis. Trimming removed 1 base from V and 4 bases from J, with 5 bases in between. Germline-derived CDR1 and CDR2 are SGHDN and FVKESK. The CDR3 extends over 13 amino acids. Using quantitative 5'-RACE with molecular barcodes, the authors made TCR beta libraries. TCRdb fed the 5' RACE reads into MiXCR, producing one record per CDR3 protein. Altogether about 220,000 distinct CDR3 sequences are present, roughly 26% being singletons, with the ten largest covering approximately 6.6%. At least ten counts were recorded for this clonotype. Antigen unknown. Overall study results and limits: Ankylosing spondylitis blood appeared to be characterized by a TCR beta motif of under 10 highly homologous variants. The authors reported significant enrichment of disease-linked clones in matched ankylosing spondylitis synovial fluid.

This sequence was found in a male donor with ankylosing spondylitis or in good health (not recorded which). The material sequenced was blood, either unsorted or a sorted T cell fraction (not recorded which). This chain joins TRBV14 and TRBJ1-5; no clear D gene. CDR3 protein: CASSQAPNQPQHF. As DNA, the CDR3 is TGTGCCAGCAGCCAAGCCCCAAATCAGCCCCAGCATTTT.